This paragraph reports one T cell receptor beta chain. As yet, its antigen is unknown. Repertoires were generated with immunoSEQ multiplex PCR, while TCRdb's copy carries only in-frame clones and drops some. The table records 2 million to 3 million clones, 93% of them present only once. The data stem from a study of shared clonotypes between healthy human individuals. Germline trimming cut 8 bases from V and 4 bases from J; bases unmatched to any gene: 3. Germline CDR1 is MNHEY and CDR2 is SMNVEV (reference sequence). The CDR3 is 13 amino acids. Study results and caveats: Memory subsets had estimated richness that was generally smaller than that of naive subsets.

Sequences were obtained from naive CD4+ T cells from PBMCs. Sample subset: CD45RA+ positively selected. The TCR originated in a man younger than 35 in good health. Some clones in this sample may be carry-over from other donors' samples. The chain uses TRBV27 and TRBJ2-2, with 8 positions matching TRBD1. The CDR3 is CASLDRGTGELFF. The DNA of the CDR3 is TGTGCCAGCCTAGACAGGGGCACCGGGGAGCTGTTTTTT.